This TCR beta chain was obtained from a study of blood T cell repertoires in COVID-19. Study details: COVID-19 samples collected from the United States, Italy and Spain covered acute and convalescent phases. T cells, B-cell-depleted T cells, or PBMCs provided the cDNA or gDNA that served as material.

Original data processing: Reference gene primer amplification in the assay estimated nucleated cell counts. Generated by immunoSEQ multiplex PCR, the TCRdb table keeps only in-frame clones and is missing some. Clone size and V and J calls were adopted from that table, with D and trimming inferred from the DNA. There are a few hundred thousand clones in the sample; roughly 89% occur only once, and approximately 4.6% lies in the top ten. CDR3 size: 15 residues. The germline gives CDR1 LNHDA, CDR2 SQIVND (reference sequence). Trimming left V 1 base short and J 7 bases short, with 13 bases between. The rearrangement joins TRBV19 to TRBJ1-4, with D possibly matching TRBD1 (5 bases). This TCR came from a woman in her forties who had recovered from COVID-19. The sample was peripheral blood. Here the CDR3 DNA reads TGTGCCAGTAGTATAGCCGGGGGACGGGGTGAAAAACTGTTTTTT. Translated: CASSIAGGRGEKLFF.